Sequencing of this T cell receptor beta chain was carried out in a study of type 1 and type 2 diabetes patients (dated by TCRdb to 2016 to 2017). Study-level background: Eight or nine type 1 diabetes patients, four type 2 diabetes patients and 6 or 7 nondiabetic controls, all recruited in China, made up the cohort. Throughout the study, CD4 or CD8 MicroBeads on MACS columns were used to positively select CD4+ and CD8+ T cells from PBMCs. The whole study generated around 20,000,000 paired-end reads. TCRbeta repertoires were profiled by high-throughput sequencing in the study to compare type 1 diabetes, type 2 diabetes and nondiabetic individuals. Type 2 diabetes patients were included as a disease comparison group for the type 1 diabetes patients. Comparing approximately 20-cycle and roughly 25-cycle amplification showed similar V gene usage, suggesting similar primer efficiencies and random PCR bias. The TCRbeta libraries underwent paired-end sequencing on Illumina HiSeq 2000 or MiSeq instruments.

TCRdb names Illumina MiSeq as the instrument used. Genomic DNA from sorted T cell subsets was used as template for TCRbeta CDR3 amplification. The TCRbeta CDR3 region was amplified by multiplex PCR using 30 forward and 13 reverse primers. AMPure XP beads were used to purify the PCR products, after which a second approximately 25-cycle PCR added indices and adaptors. Before sequencing, the QIAquick Gel Extraction Kit was used to gel-purify the libraries. For the original study's pipeline: FLASH was used to merge the paired-end reads, and IgBLAST was used to align the reads to IMGT V, D and J germline references. Reads with below 70% alignment identity to germline references were discarded, leaving about 12 million reads study-wide. Following IMGT definitions, CDR3 boundaries, reading frame and productivity were assigned. Highly-expanded clones were defined as clones making up 1% or more of reads, and normalized Shannon entropy was used to measure diversity. Group differences in Shannon entropy were tested with unpaired two-tailed t-tests. The public reads were reanalyzed by TCRdb: fastp trimming at Q25, MiXCR alignment, in-frame beta chains only. Every entry covers one CDR3 protein and lists the most common genes and DNA from its rows. None of the V and J calls come from the authors' own analysis; TCRdb made them. This sample lists 250,000 or so distinct CDR3 sequences; 47% were detected once. The ten largest account for roughly an eighth of the sample.

All diabetic patients met standard classification criteria for type 1 or type 2 diabetes, with glucose and C-peptide assessed by WHO-recommended methods. Donors with other autoimmune diseases or infections within the previous four weeks were excluded. Ten milliliters of peripheral blood were collected from each participant. LymphoPrep density separation was used to isolate PBMCs. Its CDR3 holds 13 amino acids, cysteine through phenylalanine. Just CDR3 DNA is preserved here, 39 bases in frame from base 1. Trimming takes 9 bases off V and 4 bases off J; junction bases not matched to a gene: 4. The germline V gene supplies CDR1 SNHLY and CDR2 FYNNEI. Study-wide findings and limitations: High diversity was shown by type 2 diabetes repertoires, and the diversity was significantly greater than that of type 1 diabetes repertoires in both CD4+ and CD8+ T cells. V and J gene usage patterns of type 2 diabetes and control samples were highly correlated, averaging around 0.97 between samples. Study groups were not matched for age and gender, which possibly biased interpretation. Only a limited number of T2D and control samples were sequenced, so some T1D-only HECs might also appear in more T2D or control samples. Only a few highly-expanded CD4+ clones (median one) were found in type 2 diabetes patients, and these clones made up a median roughly 4% of reads.

Concerning this clonotype itself: The antigen it recognizes is unknown. The input lacks base qualities; no much larger clone sits a single base away.

This sequence uses TRBV2 and TRBJ2-5, with 11 bases aligning to TRBD2. Sample: peripheral blood mononuclear cells (PBMCs). This clonotype originated in a man aged 18 to 35 with type 2 diabetes. The CDR3 protein is CASSGGGAETQYF. The DNA reads TGTGCCAGTAGCGGGGGGGGCGCAGAGACCCAGTACTTC.